Below, 19 T cell receptor beta chains from the same sample are listed, as sequenced in a study of T cell repertoires in cytomegalovirus infection. These receptors lack a known antigen. One entry per CDR3 protein results from TCRdb running MiXCR on the reads. The sample lists hundreds of thousands of distinct CDR3 sequences; just under 30% were seen once. The sequences come from cultured PBMCs, collected from culture after CMV antigen stimulation. Receptors originate from a human donor in good health (CMV status not recorded). Some clones in this sample may be carry-over from other donors' samples.

Only a few counts were recorded for this clonotype. The chain recombines TRBV19 with TRBJ2-7; TRBD2 agrees at 15 bases. The germline gives CDR1 LNHDA, CDR2 SQIVND (reference sequence). Trimming cost V 6 bases and J 2 bases; bases outside gene matches: 8. The CDR3 consists of 17 residues. CDR3 in DNA: TGTGCCAGTAGCGCCGGGACTAGCGGGAGGTCCCCCTACGAGCAGTACTTC. The encoded protein is CASSAGTSGRSPYEQYF. Variable domain in full (rest from reference TRBV19 and TRBJ2-7): DGGITQSPKYLFRKEGQNVTLSCEQNLNHDAMYWYRQDPGQGLRLIYYSQIVNDFQKGDIAEGYSVSREKKESFPLTVTSAQKNPTAFYLCASSAGTSGRSPYEQYFGPGTRLTVT.

V is TRBV7-4 and J is TRBJ2-1, with 10 bases that match TRBD1. The CDR3 runs to 15 residues. The V gene end was trimmed by 8 bases and the J gene end by 3 bases; junction bases not matched to a gene: 7. Germline V lookup: CDR1 SGHVT, CDR2 SQSDAQ. Written as DNA, the CDR3 is TGTGCCAGCGCGGCGGGGACAGGGGACTACAATGAGCAGTTCTTC. This sequence encodes CASAAGTGDYNEQFF.

The chain recombines TRBV6-2 or TRBV6-3 with TRBJ2-7; possibly TRBD1 for D (6 bases). The germline V and J ends were trimmed by 5 bases and 2 bases, with 16 bases remaining between them. From germline, CDR1 is MNHEY and CDR2 SVGEGT. The CDR3 is 15 amino acids. The DNA for the CDR3 is TGTGCCAGCAGTCGACCTACAGGGTACCCCTACGAGCAGTACTTC. This translates into CASSRPTGYPYEQYF.

This clonotype was detected many times. CDR3 coding DNA: TGTGCCAGCAGGGGACAGGGCGGTTCACCCCTCCACTTT. This gives the protein CASRGQGGSPLHF. The V and J genes are TRBV28 and TRBJ1-6; 9 nucleotides line up with TRBD1. J was trimmed by 9 bases and V by 6 bases; bases with no gene match: 3. Germline values: CDR1 MDHEN, CDR2 SYDVKM. This CDR3 region has 13 residues.

Written as DNA, the CDR3 is TGTGCCAGCAGCTCGGACAGGGTCCCTAATCAGCCCCAGCATTTT. Translation gives CASSSDRVPNQPQHF. The chain has TRBV7-6 and TRBJ1-5; the match to TRBD1 covers 8 bases. Germline CDR1 SGHVS, CDR2 FNYEAQ. CDR3 length: 15 amino acids. J gave up 4 bases and V 4 bases, and 6 bases lay outside the gene matches.

This clonotype came up a few times. The V gene is TRBV5-1, the J gene TRBJ2-1; a weak D match, TRBD2 (6 bases). Germline assignment: CDR1 SGHRS and CDR2 YFSETQ. The CDR3 length is 15 residues. Trimming pared 5 bases from V and 5 bases from J, leaving 17 bases between. For the CDR3, the DNA is TGCGCCAGCAGTTGGGACCCGGGGAGGAACAATGAGCAGTTCTTC. Its protein is CASSWDPGRNNEQFF. The whole variable domain, filled in from reference TRBV5-1 and TRBJ2-1, reads KAGVTQTPRYLIKTRGQQVTLSCSPISGHRSVSWYQQTPGQGLQFLFEYFSETQRNKGNFPGRFSGRQFSNSRSEMNVSTLELGDSALYLCASSWDPGRNNEQFFGPGTRLTVL.

The chain joins TRBV7-6 to TRBJ2-1; maybe TRBD2 (6 bases). Per the germline V gene, CDR1 is SGHVS and CDR2 is FNYEAQ. Trimming cost V 1 base and J 7 bases, with 11 bases left between them. The CDR3 length is 14 residues. CDR3 in amino acids: CASSLGLSGNEQFF. The CDR3 DNA is TGTGCCAGCAGCTTAGGCCTCAGCGGGAATGAGCAGTTCTTC.

This chain uses TRBV6-5 with TRBJ1-2; weak D call: TRBD1 (6 bases). The germline V gene encodes CDR1 MNHEY and CDR2 SVGAGI. V was shortened by 5 bases and J by 2 bases, with 15 bases between the two germline ends. This CDR3 is 15 amino acids long. The CDR3 protein is CASSNRAGVNYGYTF. The CDR3 DNA follows: TGTGCCAGCAGTAATAGGGCAGGGGTGAACTATGGCTACACCTTC.

The chain couples TRBV18 to TRBJ2-3, with D tentatively TRBD1 (6 bases). V lost 5 bases and J 6 bases, leaving 18 bases between the germline ends. Germline CDR1 is KGHSH and CDR2 is LQKENI. The CDR3 loop spans 15 amino acids. CDR3 protein: CASSDGTSRGDTQYF. CDR3 coding DNA: TGTGCCAGCTCAGATGGGACATCCCGCGGGGATACGCAGTATTTT. Full variable domain (missing parts from reference TRBV18 and TRBJ2-3): NAGVMQNPRHLVRRRGQEARLRCSPMKGHSHVYWYRQLPEEGLKFMVYLQKENIIDESGMPKERFSAEFPKEGPSILRIQQVVRGDSAAYFCASSDGTSRGDTQYFGPGTRLTVL.

This clonotype turned up a few times. This sequence joins TRBV12-3 or TRBV12-4 and TRBJ1-1, with a tentative D call TRBD1 (5 bases). CDR3 size: 15 residues. V dropped 10 bases and J dropped 4 bases, with 22 bases sitting between them. Here the CDR3 DNA reads TGTGCCAACAGCCCCCCAATTAAGAGGGGCACTGAAGCTTTCTTT. It codes for CANSPPIKRGTEAFF.

The chain carries TRBV30 and TRBJ1-1, with D possibly TRBD1 on 6 matching bases. This CDR3 has 14 amino acids. Deletions cut 0 bases from V and 5 bases from J, with 13 bases between. Per germline, CDR1 GTSNPN and CDR2 SVGIG (reference sequence). CDR3 in amino acids: CAWSVRWGRTEAFF. The CDR3 DNA reads TGTGCCTGGAGTGTGCGCTGGGGGCGGACTGAAGCTTTCTTT. Variable domain in full (rest from reference TRBV30 and TRBJ1-1): SQTIHQWPATLVQPVGSPLSLECTVEGTSNPNLYWYRQAAGRGLQLLFYSVGIGQISSEVPQNLSASRPQDRQFILSSKKLLLSDSGFYLCAWSVRWGRTEAFFGQGTRLTVV.

The rearrangement joins TRBV12-3 or TRBV12-4 to TRBJ2-2; 8 bases are shared with TRBD2. The CDR3 sequence is 19 residues long. V trimming: 5 bases; J trimming: 0 bases; junction bases outside the gene matches: 14. The CDR3 nucleotides are TGTGCCAGCAGTCCGTGGACTAGCAAGAACGATCCGAACACCGGGGAGCTGTTTTTT. Amino acids: CASSPWTSKNDPNTGELFF.

In its sample, this clonotype was seen many times. V gene TRBV7-8 combines with J gene TRBJ1-4; 8 nucleotides match TRBD1. The CDR3 loop spans 19 amino acids. The germline V gene encodes CDR1 SGHVS and CDR2 FQNEAQ. With 2 bases clipped from V and 1 base from J, the junction kept 12 bases outside the gene matches. CDR3 nucleotide sequence: TGTGCCAGCAGCTTAACGAGGACAGGGATGGGGGAAACTAATGAAAAACTGTTTTTT. Translating gives CASSLTRTGMGETNEKLFF.

The V call is TRBV4-1, the J call TRBJ2-7, with a tentative D call TRBD2 (5 bases). Germline CDR1 MGHRA, CDR2 YSYEKL. V dropped 5 bases and J dropped 2 bases, with 16 bases sitting between them. The CDR3 totals 15 residues. The CDR3 loop reads CASSSRGGGPYEQYF. In DNA, the CDR3 is TGCGCCAGCAGCTCGCGAGGAGGAGGCCCCTACGAGCAGTACTTC.

Only a few counts were recorded for this clonotype. CDR3 sequence (DNA): TGTGCCAGCAGCTTCTCCAAACCGAGCTCTGGAAACACCATATATTTT. Translating it yields CASSFSKPSSGNTIYF. The chain combines TRBV7-2 with TRBJ1-3; D is unresolved. CDR1 and CDR2 (germline): SGHTA, FQGNSA. Trimming removed 3 bases from V and 0 bases from J, with 12 bases in between. The CDR3 has 16 amino acids.

The rearrangement links TRBV6-6 to TRBJ1-2; D gene ambiguous. The CDR3 sequence is 12 residues long. V was trimmed by 8 bases and J by 7 bases, leaving 14 bases between them. Germline V gene sequence: CDR1 MNHNY, CDR2 SVGAGI (reference sequence). The CDR3 DNA is TGTGCCAGCGCCTTAGGGAGGCTTGGCTACACCTTC. Translated, it gives CASALGRLGYTF.

This clonotype was picked up a small number of times. The chain recombines TRBV7-3 with TRBJ2-1; 8 nucleotides align to TRBD2. CDR1 and CDR2 from the germline V gene are SGHTA and FQGTGA. The CDR3 is 14 amino acids. Unmatched junction bases numbered 5, after V lost 8 bases and J lost 2 bases. CDR3 amino acids: CASSTSGPYNEQFF. Here the CDR3 DNA reads TGTGCCAGCTCTACTAGCGGACCCTACAATGAGCAGTTCTTC.

This rearrangement joins TRBV4-1 to TRBJ1-4, with 9 bases fitting TRBD1. This CDR3 has 16 amino acids. Germline V CDR1 and CDR2: MGHRA, YSYEKL. The trim removed 3 bases at V and 5 bases at J, leaving 7 bases unmatched. The CDR3, as DNA: TGCGCCAGCAGCCAGGGACAGGGCGCGCGGAATGAAAAACTGTTTTTT. This encodes CASSQGQGARNEKLFF.

The V call is TRBV5-1, the J call TRBJ2-1, with D possibly being TRBD2 (6 bases). Trimming shortened V by 3 bases and J by 0 bases, and 10 bases separated the two germline ends. The CDR3 is made up of 15 amino acids. Germline values: CDR1 SGHRS, CDR2 YFSETQ. The CDR3 sequence: CASSWAGSSYNEQFF. CDR3 DNA: TGCGCCAGCAGCTGGGCCGGGAGCTCCTACAATGAGCAGTTCTTC.